Following are 17 T cell receptor beta chains from one sample sequenced in a study of blood T cell repertoires in COVID-19. Libraries were prepared by immunoSEQ multiplex PCR; TCRdb keeps only in-frame clonotypes and omits some of them. The table has about 340,000 clones, 80% to 90% seen once; the top ten hold about 4.2%. Material for sequencing was PBMCs or T cells enriched from blood (not recorded which). The origin of the receptors is a middle-aged woman with acute COVID-19.

This chain's CDR3 is CASNEFQNQPQHF. CDR3 DNA: TGTGCCAGTAATGAGTTCCAAAATCAGCCCCAGCATTTT. The chain joins TRBV19 to TRBJ1-5, with no clear D. Germline values: CDR1 LNHDA, CDR2 SQIVND (reference sequence). The CDR3 consists of 13 residues. Between the trimmed V and J ends, which lost 7 bases and 4 bases, there was a span of 11 bases.

As DNA, the CDR3 is TGTGCCAGTAGTAGTTACGATGCCGGGACAGGGGGCTACGAGCAGTACTTC. It specifies CASSSYDAGTGGYEQYF. The chain is built from TRBV19 and TRBJ2-7; 11 bases are shared with TRBD1. This CDR3 is built from 17 residues. Germline CDR1 is LNHDA and CDR2 is SQIVND (reference sequence). V shed 4 bases and J 3 bases; nucleotides not matched to a gene: 11.

The chain uses TRBV6-2 or TRBV6-3 and TRBJ2-4; 12 bases match TRBD2. With V trimmed by 4 bases and J by 1 base, 5 bases remained unmatched. The CDR3 runs 17 residues. Germline V gene data show CDR1 as MNHEY and CDR2 as SVGEGT. CDR3 loop: CASSFPTSGSAKNIQYF. The CDR3 nucleotides are TGTGCCAGCAGTTTTCCGACTAGCGGGAGTGCCAAAAACATTCAGTACTTC.

Only one count was recorded for this clone. The chain joins TRBV4-1 to TRBJ2-5, with 7 bases lining up with TRBD1. CDR1 MGHRA and CDR2 YSYEKL come from the germline V gene. The CDR3 extends over 16 amino acids. V dropped 1 base and J dropped 2; count of bases not matched to a gene: 7. The CDR3 DNA reads TGCGCCAGCAGCCAAGTCCGGGACAGAGCACAAGAGACCCAGTACTTC. This translates into CASSQVRDRAQETQYF.

This chain connects TRBV29-1 to TRBJ1-4, with 10 bases matching TRBD1. V shed 5 bases, J shed 3 bases, and the junction held 3 bases outside the gene matches. CDR3 length equals 14 residues. The germline V gene encodes CDR1 SQVTM and CDR2 ANQGSEA. The CDR3 bases are TGCAGCGTTAGGACAGGGGGTCCTAATGAAAAACTGTTTTTT. Amino acids: CSVRTGGPNEKLFF.

This clone has a handful of counts. The genes are TRBV2 and TRBJ1-2, with unresolved D. Germline CDR1 is SNHLY and CDR2 is FYNNEI. This CDR3 contains 14 residues. The V gene lost 4 bases and the J gene lost 5 bases, with 14 bases spanning the gap. The CDR3 reads CASSAVQTLYGYTF. Written as DNA, the CDR3 is TGTGCCAGCAGTGCCGTACAGACACTGTATGGCTACACCTTC.

The J gene is TRBJ2-5, the V gene TRBV29-1; 7 nucleotides align to TRBD2. This CDR3 is 14 amino acids long. V lost 0 bases, J lost 4 bases, and 5 bases stayed unmatched. CDR1 SQVTM and CDR2 ANQGSEA come from the germline V gene. The CDR3, as DNA: TGCAGCGTTGAAGATCGGGGGGTAGGAGAGACCCAGTACTTC. Translated, it gives CSVEDRGVGETQYF.

The chain uses TRBV3-1 (or the pseudogene TRBV3-2) and TRBJ1-3, with D unclear. CDR3 length: 15 amino acids. V was shortened by 6 bases and J by 3 bases, with 15 bases between the two germline ends. Germline CDR1 LGHDT, CDR2 YNNKEL (reference sequence). The CDR3 region is CASSPTSYSGNTIYF. The CDR3 DNA follows: TGTGCCAGCAGTCCGACATCGTATAGTGGAAACACCATATATTTT.

A remark on this clone: This sample also contains other DNA sequences that code for the same CDR3. The chain links TRBV6-5 to TRBJ1-1, with 8 bases identical to TRBD1. Germline V gene data show CDR1 as MNHEY and CDR2 as SVGAGI. This CDR3 has 14 residues. J lost 2 bases, V lost 4 bases, and 3 bases had no gene match. CDR3: CASSFDRGNTEAFF. CDR3 coding DNA: TGTGCCAGCAGTTTTGACAGGGGCAACACTGAAGCTTTCTTT.

The chain recombines TRBV29-1 with TRBJ2-1, with D maybe TRBD1 (5 bases). The CDR3 runs 16 residues. CDR1 and CDR2 from the germline V gene are SQVTM and ANQGSEA. Trimming cost V 2 bases and J 4 bases, with 18 bases left between them. The CDR3: CSVEKGNSEVYNEQFF. The CDR3 DNA reads as TGCAGCGTTGAAAAGGGGAACAGCGAGGTATACAATGAGCAGTTCTTC.

The chain carries TRBV5-5 and TRBJ1-2, with D possibly TRBD1 on 5 matching bases. There are 15 residues in the CDR3. Trimming took 2 bases from V and 0 from J, leaving 11 bases between them. Germline CDR1 is SGHKS and CDR2 is YYEKEE (reference sequence). CDR3 DNA sequence: TGTGCCAGCAGCTTTTATGACAGAGCTAACTATGGCTACACCTTC. Protein sequence: CASSFYDRANYGYTF.

This chain joins TRBV21-1 and TRBJ1-2; TRBD1 is taken as the D call from the table, unchecked against the DNA. TRBV21-1 has pseudogene status. CDR3 length equals 18 residues. The CDR3 DNA is TGTGCCAGCAGCAAAGGCGGACAGGGGGCGCGAAATAACTATGGCTACACCTTC. As protein: CASSKGGQGARNNYGYTF.

This clone was seen just once. The V gene is TRBV5-1, the J gene TRBJ2-3, with a weak D call TRBD2 (7 bases). Germline V gene lookup returns CDR1 SGHRS and CDR2 YFSETQ. The ends were cut back, 3 bases at V and 4 bases at J, with 9 bases in the middle. The CDR3 has 13 residues. The CDR3 here is CASSSGGPDTQYF. In DNA, the CDR3 is TGCGCCAGCAGCTCCGGGGGGCCAGATACGCAGTATTTT.

The chain is built from TRBV29-1 and TRBJ1-2; the D gene is possibly TRBD1 (5 bases). The V end was cut by 6 bases, the J end by 5 bases, with 19 bases between. CDR1 is SQVTM, CDR2 ANQGSEA, per germline. The CDR3 covers 14 residues. In nucleotides, the CDR3 is TGCAGCGTCACTCGCGTGGGGGGACCGTATGGCTACACCTTC. It encodes CSVTRVGGPYGYTF.

The chain recombines TRBV12-1 with TRBJ2-3; the D segment call TRBD2 is taken from the table without a DNA check. TRBV12-1 is a known pseudogene. The CDR3 contains 14 residues. The chain's CDR3 is CASSRGTGERYAVF. The CDR3 DNA reads TGTGCCAGCAGCCGCGGGACTGGAGAAAGATACGCAGTATTT.

The chain couples TRBV19 to TRBJ2-4; 9 bases match TRBD1. Trimming cost V 4 bases and J 4 bases; bases outside gene matches: 5. This CDR3 is 15 amino acids long. Looked up from germline, CDR1 is LNHDA and CDR2 is SQIVND (reference sequence). CDR3 coding DNA: TGTGCCAGTAGTACCGAAGACAGGGGGAAAAACATTCAGTACTTC. Its protein product is CASSTEDRGKNIQYF.

The chain links TRBV6-5 to TRBJ2-1, with a possible D match to TRBD1 (5 bases). The V gene's germline CDR1 is MNHEY and CDR2 SVGAGI. The CDR3 has 14 amino acids. Trimming cost V 8 bases and J 0 bases, with 11 bases left between them. The CDR3, as DNA: TGTGCCAGCTATGGGGCTCGCTCCTACAATGAGCAGTTCTTC. Translating it yields CASYGARSYNEQFF.